These 17 T cell receptor beta chains share one sample of origin, sequenced in a study of neurological immune-mediated disorders. Specified time point: technical triplicate 1. TCRdb used MiXCR to reprocess the 5' RACE reads, holding one entry per CDR3 protein. In the table there are roughly 38,000 distinct CDR3 sequences, approximately 12% of which are singletons. The sequenced material came from PBMCs. The receptors stem from a man between 60 and 75 years old with HTLV-1-associated myelopathy (HAM/TSP).

This clonotype appeared many times. The J gene is TRBJ1-4, the V gene TRBV5-1; 7 bases map to TRBD1. CDR1 and CDR2 (germline): SGHRS, YFSETQ. V dropped 2 bases and J dropped 2; count of bases not matched to a gene: 3. The CDR3 is 15 amino acids. CDR3 DNA sequence: TGCGCCAGCAGCTTACAGGGGTACACTAATGAAAAACTGTTTTTT. Translating gives CASSLQGYTNEKLFF. The full variable domain, rest sourced from reference TRBV5-1 and TRBJ1-4, is KAGVTQTPRYLIKTRGQQVTLSCSPISGHRSVSWYQQTPGQGLQFLFEYFSETQRNKGNFPGRFSGRQFSNSRSEMNVSTLELGDSALYLCASSLQGYTNEKLFFGSGTQLSVL.

Points on this clonotype: This sequence may be a read error, since a much larger clone differs from it by one base. The CDR3 sequence is CSAPQGGTGELFF. The CDR3 DNA reads TGCAGTGCCCCCCAGGGGGGGACCGGGGAGCTGTTTTTT. The chain joins TRBV20-1 to TRBJ2-2, with D perhaps being TRBD1 or TRBD2 (7 bases each). Germline CDR1 reads DFQATT; CDR2 reads SNEGSKA (reference sequence). V was clipped by 6 bases and J by 5 bases, with 13 bases between them. CDR3 length equals 13 residues.

This clonotype was picked up many times. The chain has TRBV10-3 and TRBJ1-2, with TRBD1 identical over 7 bases. The CDR3 length is 16 residues. Germline CDR1 ENHRY, CDR2 SYGVKD. V lost 5 bases and J lost 0; bases outside the gene matches: 9. The CDR3 bases are TGTGCCATCAGTAGGGACAGCTCTTCGGCTAACTATGGCTACACCTTC. It yields the protein CAISRDSSSANYGYTF.

This clonotype was counted ten times or more. The rearrangement links TRBV20-1 to TRBJ2-2, with D tentatively TRBD1 (5 bases). V was pared by 2 bases and J by 0 bases, with 10 bases between. CDR1 and CDR2 (germline): DFQATT, SNEGSKA (reference sequence). The CDR3 is made up of 15 amino acids. The CDR3 sequence: CSARPETANTGELFF. CDR3 nucleotides: TGCAGTGCTAGACCCGAGACAGCGAACACCGGGGAGCTGTTTTTT.

This clonotype was found many times. This chain uses TRBV29-1 with TRBJ2-7; a weak D match, TRBD1 (6 bases). CDR3 length: 13 residues. V lost 5 bases and J 6 bases, leaving 17 bases between the germline ends. Per germline, CDR1 SQVTM and CDR2 ANQGSEA. Written as DNA, the CDR3 is TGCAGCGTTTGGGGGACAATAGGTGGCGAGCAGTACTTC. It codes for CSVWGTIGGEQYF.

This clonotype was detected ten times or more. V and J are TRBV10-3 and TRBJ2-1, with 10 bases that match TRBD1. The CDR3 sequence is 14 residues long. The germline gives CDR1 ENHRY, CDR2 SYGVKD. The trim removed 4 bases at V and 5 bases at J, leaving 2 bases unmatched. DNA of the CDR3: TGTGCCATCAGTGTGACAGGGGGCCACAATGAGCAGTTCTTC. Translated, it gives CAISVTGGHNEQFF.

This clonotype is termed medium-sized. The chain joins TRBV7-8 to TRBJ2-3, with D perhaps TRBD2 (10 bases). V shed 3 bases and J shed 1 base, with 26 bases lying between them. The CDR3 totals 20 residues. Per the germline V gene, CDR1 is SGHVS and CDR2 is FQNEAQ. The DNA for the CDR3 is TGTGCCAGCAGCTTGGTGGGACAGGGATGGACTAGCGGACGCACAGATACGCAGTATTTT. Protein product: CASSLVGQGWTSGRTDTQYF.

This clonotype was counted at least ten times. This sequence joins TRBV15 and TRBJ2-7; 7 nucleotides align to TRBD1. Germline V gene sequence: CDR1 LNHNV, CDR2 YYDKDF (reference sequence). Germline trimming cut 1 base from V and 2 bases from J; bases unmatched to any gene: 2. The CDR3 loop spans 14 amino acids. The CDR3 loop reads CATSRGGGPYEQYF. CDR3 DNA: TGTGCCACCAGCAGAGGAGGGGGCCCCTACGAGCAGTACTTC.

In this sample, this clonotype turned up many times. The rearrangement joins TRBV20-1 to TRBJ2-4, with 7 bases identical to TRBD1. The CDR3 is 13 residues long. Losses at the gene ends were 5 bases for V and 2 bases for J; bases not matched to a gene: 3. CDR1 and CDR2 (germline): DFQATT, SNEGSKA (reference sequence). The CDR3 nucleotides are TGCAGTGCTCAGGGGGAAACCAAAAACATTCAGTACTTC. Its translation: CSAQGETKNIQYF.

This clonotype has ten or more counts. The chain carries TRBV5-6 and TRBJ1-1; tentative D call: TRBD1 (5 bases). The V end was cut by 3 bases, the J end by 0 bases, with 24 bases between. The V gene's germline CDR1 is SGHDT and CDR2 YYEEEE. This CDR3 is built from 19 residues. The CDR3, as DNA: TGTGCCAGCAGCTCTACTCTGCTAATTTGGGGGATCATGAACACTGAAGCTTTCTTT. Protein sequence: CASSSTLLIWGIMNTEAFF.

This clonotype was recorded many times. This chain uses TRBV20-1 with TRBJ1-2; the D is unclear. V was trimmed by 2 bases and J by 4 bases, leaving 14 bases between them. The CDR3 runs 14 residues. In germline, CDR1 is DFQATT, CDR2 SNEGSKA (reference sequence). CDR3 coding DNA: TGCAGTGCTAGAAATACAGATTACTTCTATGGCTACACCTTC. Translated: CSARNTDYFYGYTF.

This clonotype has a count of ten or more. The chain uses TRBV20-1 and TRBJ2-1, with 7 bases aligning to TRBD2. The CDR3 loop spans 13 amino acids. Germline assignment: CDR1 DFQATT and CDR2 SNEGSKA (reference sequence). J gave up 8 bases and V 5 bases, and 9 bases lay outside the gene matches. CDR3 DNA sequence: TGCAGTGCTGTGGCGGGAGCTATCGATGAGCAGTTCTTC. Amino acid sequence: CSAVAGAIDEQFF.

This clonotype was found many times. For the CDR3, the DNA is TGTGCCAGCAGTTTTGGGGCCAGCGCTTCTAACTATGGCTACACCTTC. It yields the protein CASSFGASASNYGYTF. This chain joins TRBV12-3 or TRBV12-4 and TRBJ1-2, with a possible D match to TRBD1 (5 bases). This CDR3 has 16 amino acids. Trimming took off 3 bases at V and 0 bases at J, with 14 bases between the two ends.

This clonotype was counted ten times or more. The chain combines TRBV7-6 with TRBJ2-2, with 10 bases identical to TRBD2. CDR1 SGHVS and CDR2 FNYEAQ come from the germline V gene. Trimming removed 5 bases from V and 4 bases from J; junction bases left unmatched: 4. This CDR3 has 15 amino acids. Here the CDR3 reads CASSPSGRATGELFF. The CDR3 DNA sequence: TGTGCCAGCAGCCCGAGCGGGAGGGCCACCGGGGAGCTGTTTTTT. The whole variable domain, filled in from reference TRBV7-6 and TRBJ2-2, reads GAGVSQSPRYKVTKRGQDVALRCDPISGHVSLYWYRQALGQGPEFLTYFNYEAQQDKSGLPNDRFSAERPEGSISTLTIQRTEQRDSAMYRCASSPSGRATGELFFGEGSRLTVL.

This clonotype was seen at least ten times. V gene TRBV14 combines with J gene TRBJ1-1, with 7 positions matching TRBD1. This CDR3 spans 15 amino acids. J lost 2 bases, V lost 4 bases, and 7 bases had no gene match. CDR1 is SGHDN, CDR2 FVKESK, per germline. The CDR3 is CASSPRQGRNTEAFF. The CDR3, as DNA: TGTGCCAGCAGCCCTAGACAGGGACGTAACACTGAAGCTTTCTTT.

The sample holds many counts of this clonotype. This chain links TRBV4-1 with TRBJ2-1, with D perhaps TRBD2 (6 bases). The CDR3 has 13 amino acids. CDR1 MGHRA and CDR2 YSYEKL come from the germline V gene. V lost 1 base to trimming and J lost 7 bases, with 8 bases between them. The CDR3 DNA reads as TGCGCCAGCAGCCAAGTTCTAGCGAATGAGCAGTTCTTC. Its protein is CASSQVLANEQFF.

This clonotype was observed many times. DNA for the CDR3: TGTGCCACCAGTGATTACAGGGGGCAGGGCACCGGGGAGCTGTTTTTT. Its translation: CATSDYRGQGTGELFF. The V and J genes are TRBV24-1 and TRBJ2-2; 9 nucleotides match TRBD1. Germline V gene data show CDR1 as KGHDR and CDR2 as SFDVKD. Unmatched junction bases numbered 4, after V lost 2 bases and J lost 4 bases. The CDR3 extends over 16 amino acids.